This note documents a single T cell receptor (beta chain) sequence. This clonotype was seen repeatedly, ten times or more. Which antigen it targets is not known. Base-call qualities are not available, and no considerably larger clone is one nucleotide away. A patient counted as having stable Graves' hyperthyroidism if no progression to ophthalmopathy occurred over 18 months of follow-up. Hyperthyroidism patients were newly diagnosed, had a disease duration of under 2 months, and were aged 18 to 65 years. Patients with uncontrolled infections, other autoimmune diseases, pregnancy or lactation were excluded. Diagnoses relied on clinical symptoms, serum thyroxine and TRAb, thyroid ultrasound and orbital computed tomography. Ficoll-Paque density gradient centrifugation was used to isolate PBMCs from 8 to 10 ml of fresh peripheral blood. Total RNA was extracted with Trizol reagent, and quality was checked on an Agilent 2100 Bioanalyzer.

TCR beta CDR3 regions were amplified from RNA transcripts. For the first round of RT-PCR on the TCR CDR3, the HTBI primer set was used together with the Qiagen OneStep RT-PCR kit. The libraries were constructed in a second round of multiplex PCR and then size-selected and purified. The libraries were sequenced on an Illumina HiSeq2000 using paired-end 100 bp reads. The study's processing was this. SOAPnuke was used to process the raw data, throwing out any read that contained adapters or uncalled bases, had a mean Phred below 15, or lacked an exact constant-primer or identifier match. COPE v1.2.5 was used to merge the high-quality paired reads, and each unique nucleotide sequence was defined as a clonotype. Clonotypes were aligned to IMGT TRBV, TRBD and TRBJ reference segments using MiTCR v1.1. The analysis included only V-J combinations with a frequency above 0.0001, which together covered around 99% of the repertoires. The TCS score was defined as the ratio of F50 (clonal expansion) to E x V (chaos), calculated using BLOSUM62-based TCRdist between CDR3 peptides within each V-J. Welch's t-statistics and random forest reduced 514 V-J features to 13, which were used in a naive Bayes classifier (R e1071). TCRdb trimmed public reads at Q25 via fastp, called clones via MiXCR and kept in-frame beta chains. Rows are unified per CDR3 protein, each entry keeping the most common DNA and genes. TCRdb, not the original authors, processed these V and J calls. This sample is represented by 300,000 to 450,000 distinct CDR3 sequences; around 13% of them were singletons. The ten largest clones add up to approximately 10% of the sample.

This specimen comes from a study of T cells in Graves' hyperthyroidism and ophthalmopathy (dated by TCRdb to the late 2010s). With regard to the full study: Peripheral blood was collected at initial diagnosis, before any treatment. Once sampling was done, hyperthyroidism patients were given methimazole at a starting dose of 30 mg daily, whereas ophthalmopathy patients were given high-dose intravenous methylprednisolone. The approximately 98 discovery patients were randomly divided into training and test sets at a 7:3 ratio. TCR Vbeta CDR3 sequencing of approximately 140 peripheral blood samples (43 ophthalmopathy, 75 to 80 hyperthyroidism and approximately 17 progressor patients) is reported in the paper. In several Graves' hyperthyroidism patients, the study also compared T-cell repertoires from thyroid tissue with T-cell repertoires from blood. To identify TCR V-J signatures that set the groups apart, the researchers used a discovery cohort of about a hundred patients, made up of 40 to 45 with Graves' ophthalmopathy and 57 with stable Graves' hyperthyroidism. An independent validation cohort of around 20 hyperthyroidism patients and 17 patients who later progressed to ophthalmopathy tested prospective prediction of ophthalmopathy.

Study-wide findings and limitations: Blood samples also contained most of the expanded thyroid clonotypes (frequency above 0.001), which suggests that blood repertoires may reflect thyroid immune responses. Sample size was not statistically predetermined, and investigators were not blinded to group allocation. In validation, the model predicted progression to ophthalmopathy with approximately 69% sensitivity and approximately 78% specificity, a median of about six months before onset. A 13 V-J signature model separated ophthalmopathy from stable hyperthyroidism, with over 85% sensitivity and roughly 84% specificity in cross-validation and 80%/75% in testing.

The V end loses 3 bases and the J end loses 4 bases, and a stretch of 6 bases separates them. The CDR3 starts with the cysteine, ends with the phenylalanine, and has 12 residues. Solely the CDR3 DNA is kept, with 36 bases framed from the first base. The germline V gene supplies CDR1 SGHNT and CDR2 YENEEA. This clonotype was obtained from a woman aged 55-69 years with Graves' hyperthyroidism. Recombination joined TRBV11-3 with TRBJ1-1; the D gene cannot be named for sure. Material: blood. The nucleotide sequence is given as TGTGCCAGCAGCTTTGTCAGCACTGAAGCTTTCTTT. Translated, it reads CASSFVSTEAFF.